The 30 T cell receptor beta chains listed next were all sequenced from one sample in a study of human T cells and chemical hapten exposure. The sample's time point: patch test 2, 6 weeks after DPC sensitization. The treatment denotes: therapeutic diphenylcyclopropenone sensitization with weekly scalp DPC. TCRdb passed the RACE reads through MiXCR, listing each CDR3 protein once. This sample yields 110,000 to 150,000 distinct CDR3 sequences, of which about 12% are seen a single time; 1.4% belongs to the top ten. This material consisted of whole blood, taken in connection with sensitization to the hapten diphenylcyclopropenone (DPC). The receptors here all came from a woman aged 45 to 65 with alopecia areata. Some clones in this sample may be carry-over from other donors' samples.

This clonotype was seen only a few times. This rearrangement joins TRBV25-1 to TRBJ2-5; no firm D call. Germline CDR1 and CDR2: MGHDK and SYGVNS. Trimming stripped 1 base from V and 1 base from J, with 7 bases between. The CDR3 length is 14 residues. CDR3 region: CASSEWSSQETQYF. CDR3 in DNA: TGTGCCAGCAGTGAATGGAGCTCCCAAGAGACCCAGTACTTC.

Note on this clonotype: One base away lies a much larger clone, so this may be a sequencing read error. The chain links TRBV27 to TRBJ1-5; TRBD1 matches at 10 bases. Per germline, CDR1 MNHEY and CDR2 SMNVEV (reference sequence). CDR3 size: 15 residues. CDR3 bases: TGTGCCTGCAGTTCGAGACAGGGGGCGGGCCAGCCCCAGCATTTT. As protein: CACSSRQGAGQPQHF.

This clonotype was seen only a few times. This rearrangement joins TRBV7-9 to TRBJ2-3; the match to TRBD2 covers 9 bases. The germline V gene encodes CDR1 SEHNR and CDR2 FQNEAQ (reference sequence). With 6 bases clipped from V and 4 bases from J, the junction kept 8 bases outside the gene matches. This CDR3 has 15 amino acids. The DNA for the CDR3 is TGTGCCAGCAGAGGTGGGACTAGCAGAGCAGATACGCAGTATTTT. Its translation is CASRGGTSRADTQYF.

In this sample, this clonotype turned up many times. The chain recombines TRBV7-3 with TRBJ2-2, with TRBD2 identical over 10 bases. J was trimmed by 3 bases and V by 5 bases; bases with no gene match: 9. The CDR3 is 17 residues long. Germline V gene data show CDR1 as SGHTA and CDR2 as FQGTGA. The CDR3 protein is CASSPLAGVGYTGELFF. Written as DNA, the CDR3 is TGTGCCAGCAGCCCCCTAGCGGGAGTTGGGTACACCGGGGAGCTGTTTTTT. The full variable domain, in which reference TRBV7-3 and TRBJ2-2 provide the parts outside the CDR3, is GAGVSQTPSNKVTEKGKYVELRCDPISGHTALYWYRQSLGQGPEFLIYFQGTGAADDSGLPNDRFFAVRPEGSVSTLKIQRTERGDSAVYLCASSPLAGVGYTGELFFGEGSRLTVL.

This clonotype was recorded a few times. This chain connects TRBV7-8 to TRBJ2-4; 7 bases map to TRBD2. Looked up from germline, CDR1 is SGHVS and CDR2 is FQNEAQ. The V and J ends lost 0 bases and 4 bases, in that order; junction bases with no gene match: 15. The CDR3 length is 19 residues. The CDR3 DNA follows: TGTGCCAGCAGCTTAGCTATGCGGACTAGTGGGGGGATTAAAAACATTCAGTACTTC. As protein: CASSLAMRTSGGIKNIQYF.

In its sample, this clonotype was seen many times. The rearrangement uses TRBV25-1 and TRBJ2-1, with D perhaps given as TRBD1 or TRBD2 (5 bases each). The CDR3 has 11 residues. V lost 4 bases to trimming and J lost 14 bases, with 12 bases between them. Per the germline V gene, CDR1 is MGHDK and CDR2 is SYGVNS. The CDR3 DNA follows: TGTGCCAGCAGTGTCGAGAGGGGTGAGTTCTTC. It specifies CASSVERGEFF.

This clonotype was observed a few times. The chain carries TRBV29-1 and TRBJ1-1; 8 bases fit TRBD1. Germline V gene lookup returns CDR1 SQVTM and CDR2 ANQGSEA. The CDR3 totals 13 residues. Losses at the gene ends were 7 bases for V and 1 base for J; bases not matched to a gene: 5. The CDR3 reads CSGQGWGNTEAFF. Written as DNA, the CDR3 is TGCAGCGGACAGGGGTGGGGGAACACTGAAGCTTTCTTT. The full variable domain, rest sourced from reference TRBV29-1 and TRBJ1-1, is SAVISQKPSRDICQRGTSLTIQCQVDSQVTMMFWYRQQPGQSLTLIATANQGSEATYESGFVIDKFPISRPNLTFSTLTVSNMSPEDSSIYLCSGQGWGNTEAFFGQGTRLTVV.

The CDR3 bases are TGTGCCACCAGTGACCCGCAAAGGGCCCTCGGCGAGCAGTACTTC. Encoded protein: CATSDPQRALGEQYF. This sequence joins TRBV24-1 and TRBJ2-7, with D hard to call. This CDR3 is built from 15 residues. Germline V gene sequence: CDR1 KGHDR, CDR2 SFDVKD. V lost 4 bases and J 6 bases, leaving 18 bases between the germline ends.

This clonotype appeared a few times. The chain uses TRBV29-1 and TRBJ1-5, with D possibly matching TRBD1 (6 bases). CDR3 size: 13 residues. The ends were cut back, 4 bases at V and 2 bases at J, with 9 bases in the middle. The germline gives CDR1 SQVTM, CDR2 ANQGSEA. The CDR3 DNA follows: TGCAGCGTTGGGGGGCAGGGCAATCAGCCCCAGCATTTT. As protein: CSVGGQGNQPQHF.

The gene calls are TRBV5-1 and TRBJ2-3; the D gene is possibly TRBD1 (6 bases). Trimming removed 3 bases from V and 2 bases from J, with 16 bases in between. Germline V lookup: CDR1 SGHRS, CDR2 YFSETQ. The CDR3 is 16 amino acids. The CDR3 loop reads CASSSALGGFTDTQYF. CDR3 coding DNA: TGCGCCAGCAGCTCCGCCCTAGGGGGATTCACAGATACGCAGTATTTT.

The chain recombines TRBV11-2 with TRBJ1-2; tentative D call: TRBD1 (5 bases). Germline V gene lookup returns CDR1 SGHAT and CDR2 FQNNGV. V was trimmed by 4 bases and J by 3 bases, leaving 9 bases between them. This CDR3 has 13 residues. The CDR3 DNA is TGTGCCAGCAGCTGGGACGGTGACTATGGCTACACCTTC. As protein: CASSWDGDYGYTF.

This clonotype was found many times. Written as DNA, the CDR3 is TGTGCCAGCAGCCCGCCTCAAGGATCACCCCTCCACTTT. Translated: CASSPPQGSPLHF. The genes are TRBV5-5 and TRBJ1-6, with D hard to call. CDR1 and CDR2 from the germline V gene are SGHKS and YYEKEE (reference sequence). The CDR3 loop spans 13 amino acids. V was trimmed by 4 bases and J by 10 bases, leaving 12 bases between them.

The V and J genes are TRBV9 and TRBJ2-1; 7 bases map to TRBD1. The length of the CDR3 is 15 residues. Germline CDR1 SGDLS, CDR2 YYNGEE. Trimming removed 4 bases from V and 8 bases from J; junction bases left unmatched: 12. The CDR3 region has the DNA TGTGCCAGCAGCCAAGGGGCAGGGGGATGGTATGAGCAGTTCTTC. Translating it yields CASSQGAGGWYEQFF.

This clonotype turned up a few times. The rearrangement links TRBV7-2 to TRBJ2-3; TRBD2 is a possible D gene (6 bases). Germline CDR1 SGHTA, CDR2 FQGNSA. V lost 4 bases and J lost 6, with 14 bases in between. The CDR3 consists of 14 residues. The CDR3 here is CASSSRRGSDTQYF. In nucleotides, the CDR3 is TGTGCCAGCAGCTCCCGGCGGGGATCGGATACGCAGTATTTT. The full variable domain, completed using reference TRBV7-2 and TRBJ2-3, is GAGVSQSPSNKVTEKGKDVELRCDPISGHTALYWYRQSLGQGLEFLIYFQGNSAPDKSGLPSDRFSAERTGGSVSTLTIQRTQQEDSAVYLCASSSRRGSDTQYFGPGTRLTVL.

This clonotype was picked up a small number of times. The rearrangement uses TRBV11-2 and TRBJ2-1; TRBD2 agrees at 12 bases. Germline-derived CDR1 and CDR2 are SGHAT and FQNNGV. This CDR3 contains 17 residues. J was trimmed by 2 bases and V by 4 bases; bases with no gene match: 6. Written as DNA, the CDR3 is TGTGCCAGCAGCTCCCAACTAGCGGGAGGCACCTACAATGAGCAGTTCTTC. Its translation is CASSSQLAGGTYNEQFF. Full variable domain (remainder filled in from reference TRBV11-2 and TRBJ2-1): EAGVAQSPRYKIIEKRQSVAFWCNPISGHATLYWYQQILGQGPKLLIQFQNNGVVDDSQLPKDRFSAERLKGVDSTLKIQPAKLEDSAVYLCASSSQLAGGTYNEQFFGPGTRLTVL.

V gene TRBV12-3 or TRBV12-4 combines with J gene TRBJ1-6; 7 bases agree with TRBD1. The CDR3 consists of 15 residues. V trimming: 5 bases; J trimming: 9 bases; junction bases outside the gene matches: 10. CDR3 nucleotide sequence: TGTGCCAGCAGTGAAGAGGGCAGGGGGGTTTCACCCCTCCACTTT. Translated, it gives CASSEEGRGVSPLHF.

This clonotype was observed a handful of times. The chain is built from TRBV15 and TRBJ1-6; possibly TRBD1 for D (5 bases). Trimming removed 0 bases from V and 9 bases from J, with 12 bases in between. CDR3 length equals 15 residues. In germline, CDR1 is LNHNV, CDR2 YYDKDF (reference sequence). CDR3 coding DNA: TGTGCCACCAGCAGAGATCAGGCAGGGAGTTCACCCCTCCACTTT. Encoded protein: CATSRDQAGSSPLHF.

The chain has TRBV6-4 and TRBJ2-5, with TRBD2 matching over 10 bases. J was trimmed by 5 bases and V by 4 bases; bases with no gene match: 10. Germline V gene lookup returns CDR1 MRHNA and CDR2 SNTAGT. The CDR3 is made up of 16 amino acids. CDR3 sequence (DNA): TGTGCCAGCAGTGTAAAAGCGGGAGGGCATCTGGAGACCCAGTACTTC. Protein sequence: CASSVKAGGHLETQYF.

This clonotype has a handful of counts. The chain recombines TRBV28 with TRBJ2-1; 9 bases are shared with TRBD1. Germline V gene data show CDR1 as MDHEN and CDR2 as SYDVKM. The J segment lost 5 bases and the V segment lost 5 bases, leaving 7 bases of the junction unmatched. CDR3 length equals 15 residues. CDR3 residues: CASSATGTGNNEQFF. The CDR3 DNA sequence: TGTGCCAGCAGTGCCACCGGGACAGGGAACAATGAGCAGTTCTTC.

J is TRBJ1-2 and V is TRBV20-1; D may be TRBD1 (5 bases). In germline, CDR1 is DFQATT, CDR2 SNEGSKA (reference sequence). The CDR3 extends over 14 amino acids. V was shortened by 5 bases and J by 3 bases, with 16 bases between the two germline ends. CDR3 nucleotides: TGCAGTGCTTCTATTCAGGGTGCTGACTATGGCTACACCTTC. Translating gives CSASIQGADYGYTF.

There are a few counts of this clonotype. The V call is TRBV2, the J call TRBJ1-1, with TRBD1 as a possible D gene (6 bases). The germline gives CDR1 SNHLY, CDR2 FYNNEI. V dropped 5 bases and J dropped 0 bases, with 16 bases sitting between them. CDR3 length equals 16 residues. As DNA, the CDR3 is TGTGCCAGCAGTAAGTGGACAGATATCATGAACACTGAAGCTTTCTTT. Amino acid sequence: CASSKWTDIMNTEAFF.

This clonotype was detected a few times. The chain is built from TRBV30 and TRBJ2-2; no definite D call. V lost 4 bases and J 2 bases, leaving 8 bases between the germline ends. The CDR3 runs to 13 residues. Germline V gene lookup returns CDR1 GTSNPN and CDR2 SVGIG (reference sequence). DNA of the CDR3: TGTGCCTGGAATCCAGTTAACACCGGGGAGCTGTTTTTT. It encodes CAWNPVNTGELFF.

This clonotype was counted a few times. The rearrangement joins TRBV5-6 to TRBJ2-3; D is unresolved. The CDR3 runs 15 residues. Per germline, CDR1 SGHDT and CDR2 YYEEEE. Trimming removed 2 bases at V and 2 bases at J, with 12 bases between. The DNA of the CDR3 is TGTGCCAGCAGCTTTGTTAGGGCTTCCACAGATACGCAGTATTTT. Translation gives CASSFVRASTDTQYF.

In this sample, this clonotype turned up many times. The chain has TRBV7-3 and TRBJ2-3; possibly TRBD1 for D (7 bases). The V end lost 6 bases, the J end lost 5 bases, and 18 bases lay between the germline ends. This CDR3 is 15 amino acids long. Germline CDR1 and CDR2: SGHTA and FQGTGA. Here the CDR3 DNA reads TGTGCCAGCAGTTCTAGACAGGGAGGCTTAGATACGCAGTATTTT. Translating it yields CASSSRQGGLDTQYF.

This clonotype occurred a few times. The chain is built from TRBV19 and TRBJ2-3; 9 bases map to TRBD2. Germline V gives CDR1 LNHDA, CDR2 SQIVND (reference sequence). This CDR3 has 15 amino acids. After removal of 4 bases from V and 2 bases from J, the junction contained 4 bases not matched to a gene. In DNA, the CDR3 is TGTGCCAGTAGTAAGGCTAGCGGGACCACAGATACGCAGTATTTT. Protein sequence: CASSKASGTTDTQYF.

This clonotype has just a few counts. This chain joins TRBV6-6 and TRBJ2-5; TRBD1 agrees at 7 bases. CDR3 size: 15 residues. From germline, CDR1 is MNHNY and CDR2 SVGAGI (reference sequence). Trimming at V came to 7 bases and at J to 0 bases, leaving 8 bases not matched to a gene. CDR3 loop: CASINRGPNQETQYF. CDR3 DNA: TGTGCCAGCATAAACAGGGGCCCAAACCAAGAGACCCAGTACTTC.

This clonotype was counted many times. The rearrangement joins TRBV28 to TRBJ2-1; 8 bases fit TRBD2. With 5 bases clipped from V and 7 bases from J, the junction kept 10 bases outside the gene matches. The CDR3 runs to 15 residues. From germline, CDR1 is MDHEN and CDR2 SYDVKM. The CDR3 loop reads CASSPARIAGNEQFF. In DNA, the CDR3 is TGTGCCAGCAGTCCCGCCAGGATAGCGGGGAATGAGCAGTTCTTC.

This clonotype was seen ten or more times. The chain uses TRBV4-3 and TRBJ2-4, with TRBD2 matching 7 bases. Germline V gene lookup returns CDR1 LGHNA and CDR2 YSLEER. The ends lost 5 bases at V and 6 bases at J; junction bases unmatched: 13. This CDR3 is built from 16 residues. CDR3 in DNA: TGCGCCAGCAGCGGATTAGCGGGCCCTGGGCGAAACATTCAGTACTTC. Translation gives CASSGLAGPGRNIQYF.

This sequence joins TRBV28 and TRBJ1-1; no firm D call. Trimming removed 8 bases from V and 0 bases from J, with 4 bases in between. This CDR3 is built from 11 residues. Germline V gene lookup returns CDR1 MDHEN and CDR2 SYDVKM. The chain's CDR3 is CASLLNTEAFF. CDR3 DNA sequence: TGTGCCAGCCTCTTGAACACTGAAGCTTTCTTT. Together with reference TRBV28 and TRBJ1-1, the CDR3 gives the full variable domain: DVKVTQSSRYLVKRTGEKVFLECVQDMDHENMFWYRQDPGLGLRLIYFSYDVKMKEKGDIPEGYSVSREKKERFSLILESASTNQTSMYLCASLLNTEAFFGQGTRLTVV.

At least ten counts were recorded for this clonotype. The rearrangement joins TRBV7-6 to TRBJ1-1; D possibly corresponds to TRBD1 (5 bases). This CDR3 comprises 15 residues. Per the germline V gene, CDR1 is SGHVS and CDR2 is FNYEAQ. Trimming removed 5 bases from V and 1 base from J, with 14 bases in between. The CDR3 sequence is CASSLRQLGNTEAFF. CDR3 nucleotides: TGTGCCAGCAGCCTACGACAGCTGGGGAACACTGAAGCTTTCTTT. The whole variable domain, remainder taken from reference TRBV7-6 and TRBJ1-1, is GAGVSQSPRYKVTKRGQDVALRCDPISGHVSLYWYRQALGQGPEFLTYFNYEAQQDKSGLPNDRFSAERPEGSISTLTIQRTEQRDSAMYRCASSLRQLGNTEAFFGQGTRLTVV.